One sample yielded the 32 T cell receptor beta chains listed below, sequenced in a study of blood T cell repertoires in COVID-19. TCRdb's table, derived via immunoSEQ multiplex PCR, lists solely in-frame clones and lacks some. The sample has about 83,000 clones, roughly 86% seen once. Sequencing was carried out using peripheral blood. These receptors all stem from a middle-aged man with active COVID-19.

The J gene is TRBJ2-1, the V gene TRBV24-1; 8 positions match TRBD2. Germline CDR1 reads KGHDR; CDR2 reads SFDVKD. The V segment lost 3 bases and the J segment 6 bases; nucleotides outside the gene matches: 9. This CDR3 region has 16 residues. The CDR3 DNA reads TGTGCCACCAGTGATGGGGGAGCGGGAGTATCCAATGAGCAGTTCTTC. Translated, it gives CATSDGGAGVSNEQFF.

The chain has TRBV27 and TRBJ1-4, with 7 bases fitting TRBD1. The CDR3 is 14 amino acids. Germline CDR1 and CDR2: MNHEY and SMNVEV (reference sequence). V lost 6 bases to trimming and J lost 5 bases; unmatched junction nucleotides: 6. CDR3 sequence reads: CASRANRGNEKLFF. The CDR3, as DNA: TGTGCCAGCAGAGCCAACAGGGGAAATGAAAAACTGTTTTTT. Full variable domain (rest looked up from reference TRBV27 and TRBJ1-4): EAQVTQNPRYLITVTGKKLTVTCSQNMNHEYMSWYRQDPGLGLRQIYYSMNVEVTDKGDVPEGYKVSRKEKRNFPLILESPSPNQTSLYFCASRANRGNEKLFFGSGTQLSVL.

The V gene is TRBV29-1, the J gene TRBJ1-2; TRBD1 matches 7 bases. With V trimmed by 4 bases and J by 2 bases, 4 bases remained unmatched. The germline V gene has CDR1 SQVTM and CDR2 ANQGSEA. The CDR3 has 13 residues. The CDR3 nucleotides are TGCAGCGTTGGGCAGGGGGTAAACTATGGCTACACCTTC. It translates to CSVGQGVNYGYTF.

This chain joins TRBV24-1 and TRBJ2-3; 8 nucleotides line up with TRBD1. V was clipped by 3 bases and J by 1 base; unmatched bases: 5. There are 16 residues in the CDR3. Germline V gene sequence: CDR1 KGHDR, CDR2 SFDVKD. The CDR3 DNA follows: TGTGCCACCAGTGATCCTCAGGGGGCAGGCACAGATACGCAGTATTTT. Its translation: CATSDPQGAGTDTQYF.

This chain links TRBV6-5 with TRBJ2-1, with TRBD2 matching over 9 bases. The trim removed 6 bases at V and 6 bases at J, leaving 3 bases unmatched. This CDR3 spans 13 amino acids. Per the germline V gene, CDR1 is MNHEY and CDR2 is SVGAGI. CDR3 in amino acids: CASRQGLANEQFF. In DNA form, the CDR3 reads TGTGCCAGCAGACAGGGACTAGCCAATGAGCAGTTCTTC.

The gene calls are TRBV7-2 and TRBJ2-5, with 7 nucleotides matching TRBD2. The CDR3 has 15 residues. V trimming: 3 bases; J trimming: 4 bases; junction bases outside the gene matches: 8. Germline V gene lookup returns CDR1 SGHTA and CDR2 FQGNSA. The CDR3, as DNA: TGTGCCAGCAGCTTTCTGGGGGGAGGGAGAGAGACCCAGTACTTC. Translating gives CASSFLGGGRETQYF.

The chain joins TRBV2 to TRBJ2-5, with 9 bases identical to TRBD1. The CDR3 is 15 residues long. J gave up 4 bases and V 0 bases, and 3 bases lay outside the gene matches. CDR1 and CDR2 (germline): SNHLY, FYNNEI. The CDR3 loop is CASSEATGGAETQYF. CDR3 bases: TGTGCCAGCAGTGAAGCGACAGGGGGGGCAGAGACCCAGTACTTC.

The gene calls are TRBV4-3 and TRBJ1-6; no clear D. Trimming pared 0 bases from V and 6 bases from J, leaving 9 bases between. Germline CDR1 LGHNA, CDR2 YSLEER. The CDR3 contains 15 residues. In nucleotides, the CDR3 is TGCGCCAGCAGCCAAGATGGGCAGGCTAATTCACCCCTCCACTTT. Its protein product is CASSQDGQANSPLHF.

The CDR3 DNA reads as TGTGCCAGCAGTTCCTCGGACAGCTACGAGCAGTACTTC. It translates to CASSSSDSYEQYF. V gene TRBV28 combines with J gene TRBJ2-7; TRBD1 is a possible D gene (6 bases). The CDR3 is 13 amino acids. V dropped 4 bases and J dropped 3 bases, with 10 bases sitting between them. Germline CDR1 and CDR2: MDHEN and SYDVKM.

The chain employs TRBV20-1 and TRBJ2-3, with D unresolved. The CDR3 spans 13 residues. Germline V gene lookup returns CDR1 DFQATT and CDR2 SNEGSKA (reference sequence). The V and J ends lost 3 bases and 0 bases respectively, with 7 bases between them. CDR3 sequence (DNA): TGCAGTGCTAGTCGTTCTAGCACAGATACGCAGTATTTT. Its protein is CSASRSSTDTQYF.

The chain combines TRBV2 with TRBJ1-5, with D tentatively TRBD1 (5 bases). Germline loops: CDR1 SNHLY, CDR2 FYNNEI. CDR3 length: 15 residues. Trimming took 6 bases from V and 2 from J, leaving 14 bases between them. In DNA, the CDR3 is TGTGCCAGCAGGAGGGAGGGGTCGGGCAATCAGCCCCAGCATTTT. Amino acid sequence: CASRREGSGNQPQHF.

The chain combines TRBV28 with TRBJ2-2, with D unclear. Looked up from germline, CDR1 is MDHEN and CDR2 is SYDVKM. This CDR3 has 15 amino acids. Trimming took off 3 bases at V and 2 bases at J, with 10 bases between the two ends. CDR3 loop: CASSFGGSNTGELFF. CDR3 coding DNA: TGTGCCAGCAGTTTTGGTGGCAGTAACACCGGGGAGCTGTTTTTT.

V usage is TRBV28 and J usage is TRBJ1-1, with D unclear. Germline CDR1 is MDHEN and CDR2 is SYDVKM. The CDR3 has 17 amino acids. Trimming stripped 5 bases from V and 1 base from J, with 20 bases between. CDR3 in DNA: TGTGCCAGCAGTACTCTGGCTAGGACTCCCACGAACACTGAAGCTTTCTTT. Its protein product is CASSTLARTPTNTEAFF.

CDR3 bases: TGTGCCAGCAGCATCCGACAGGGTGAAGGTTCACCCCTCCACTTT. This codes for CASSIRQGEGSPLHF. J is TRBJ1-6 and V is TRBV3-1 (or the pseudogene TRBV3-2), with TRBD1 matching 7 bases. The CDR3 has 15 residues. V shed 5 bases, J shed 9 bases, and the junction held 10 bases outside the gene matches. In germline, CDR1 is LGHDT, CDR2 YNNKEL (reference sequence).

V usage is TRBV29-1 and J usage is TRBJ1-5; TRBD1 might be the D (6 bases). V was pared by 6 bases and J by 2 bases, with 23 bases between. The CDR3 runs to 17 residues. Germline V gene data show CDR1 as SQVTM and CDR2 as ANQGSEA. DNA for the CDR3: TGCAGCGTCGATCCGCATACTGGACAGAAGGGCAATCAGCCCCAGCATTTT. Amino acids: CSVDPHTGQKGNQPQHF.

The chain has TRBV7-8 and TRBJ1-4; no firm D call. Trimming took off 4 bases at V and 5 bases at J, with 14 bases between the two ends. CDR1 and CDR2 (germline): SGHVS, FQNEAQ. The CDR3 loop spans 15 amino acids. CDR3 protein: CASSSRAARNEKLFF. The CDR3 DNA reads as TGTGCCAGCAGCTCTCGCGCGGCGAGAAATGAAAAACTGTTTTTT.

The CDR3 DNA sequence: TGTGCCAGCAGGGGAGACCAAGAGACCCAGTACTTC. As protein: CASRGDQETQYF. The chain carries TRBV6-5 and TRBJ2-5; TRBD2 might be the D (5 bases). CDR1 MNHEY and CDR2 SVGAGI come from the germline V gene. CDR3 size: 12 residues. Deletions cut 6 bases from V and 0 bases from J, with 5 bases between.

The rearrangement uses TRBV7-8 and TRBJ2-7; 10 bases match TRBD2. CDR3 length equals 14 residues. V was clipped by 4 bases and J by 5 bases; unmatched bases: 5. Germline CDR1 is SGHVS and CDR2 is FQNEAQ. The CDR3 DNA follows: TGTGCCAGCAGCTGGGGACTAGCGAGGAACGAGCAGTACTTC. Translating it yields CASSWGLARNEQYF.

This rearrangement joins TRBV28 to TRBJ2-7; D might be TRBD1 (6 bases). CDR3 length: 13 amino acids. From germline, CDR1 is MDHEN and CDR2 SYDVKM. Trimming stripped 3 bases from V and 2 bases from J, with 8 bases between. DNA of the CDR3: TGTGCCAGCAGTTTGCAGGGGACCTACGAGCAGTACTTC. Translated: CASSLQGTYEQYF.

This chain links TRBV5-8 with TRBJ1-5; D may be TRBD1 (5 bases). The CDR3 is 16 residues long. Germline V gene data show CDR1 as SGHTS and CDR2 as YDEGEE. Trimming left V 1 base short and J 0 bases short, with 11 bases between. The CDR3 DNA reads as TGTGCCAGCAGCTTGACAGGAGATACTAGCAATCAGCCCCAGCATTTT. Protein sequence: CASSLTGDTSNQPQHF.

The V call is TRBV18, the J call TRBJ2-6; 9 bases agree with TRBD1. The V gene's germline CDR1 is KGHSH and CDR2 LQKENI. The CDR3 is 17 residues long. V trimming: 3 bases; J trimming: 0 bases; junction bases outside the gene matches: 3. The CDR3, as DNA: TGTGCCAGCTCACCTTTGGACAGGGGCTCTGGGGCCAACGTCCTGACTTTC. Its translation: CASSPLDRGSGANVLTF.

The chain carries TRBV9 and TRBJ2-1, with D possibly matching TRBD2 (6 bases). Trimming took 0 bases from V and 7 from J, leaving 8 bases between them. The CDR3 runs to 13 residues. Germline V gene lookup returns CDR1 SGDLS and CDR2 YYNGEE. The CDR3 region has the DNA TGTGCCAGCAGCGTAGATGCGGGGAATGAGCAGTTCTTC. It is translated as CASSVDAGNEQFF.

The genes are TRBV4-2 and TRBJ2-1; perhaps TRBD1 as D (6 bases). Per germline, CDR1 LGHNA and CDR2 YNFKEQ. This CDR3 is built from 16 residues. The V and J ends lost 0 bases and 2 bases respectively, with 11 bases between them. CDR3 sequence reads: CASSQDTGRAYNEQFF. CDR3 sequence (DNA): TGTGCCAGCAGCCAAGATACAGGGCGGGCCTACAATGAGCAGTTCTTC.

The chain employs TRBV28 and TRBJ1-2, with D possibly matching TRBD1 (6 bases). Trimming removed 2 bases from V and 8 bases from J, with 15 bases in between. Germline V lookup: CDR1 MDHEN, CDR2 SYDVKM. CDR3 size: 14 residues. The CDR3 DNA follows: TGTGCCAGCAGTTTAGACCCCCGGGACAAGGGCTACACCTTC. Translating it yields CASSLDPRDKGYTF.

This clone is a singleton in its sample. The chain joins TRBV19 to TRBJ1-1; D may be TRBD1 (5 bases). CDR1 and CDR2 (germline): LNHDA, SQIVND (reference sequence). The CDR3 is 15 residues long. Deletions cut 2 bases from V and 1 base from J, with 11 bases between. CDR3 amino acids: CASSIQQGRNTEAFF. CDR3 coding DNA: TGTGCCAGTAGTATACAGCAGGGAAGGAACACTGAAGCTTTCTTT.

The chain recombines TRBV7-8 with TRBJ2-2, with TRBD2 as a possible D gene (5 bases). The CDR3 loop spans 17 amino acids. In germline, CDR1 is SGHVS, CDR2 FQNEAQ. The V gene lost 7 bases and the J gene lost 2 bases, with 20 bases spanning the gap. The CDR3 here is CASNDYPGGLNTGELFF. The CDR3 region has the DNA TGTGCCAGCAACGACTATCCCGGTGGGCTAAACACCGGGGAGCTGTTTTTT.

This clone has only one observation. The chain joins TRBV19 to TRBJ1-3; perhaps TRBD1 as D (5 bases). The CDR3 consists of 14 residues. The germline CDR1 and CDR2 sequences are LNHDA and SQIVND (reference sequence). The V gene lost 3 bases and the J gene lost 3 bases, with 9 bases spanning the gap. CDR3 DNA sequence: TGTGCCAGTAGTATCGGGGGACTTGGAAACACCATATATTTT. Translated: CASSIGGLGNTIYF.

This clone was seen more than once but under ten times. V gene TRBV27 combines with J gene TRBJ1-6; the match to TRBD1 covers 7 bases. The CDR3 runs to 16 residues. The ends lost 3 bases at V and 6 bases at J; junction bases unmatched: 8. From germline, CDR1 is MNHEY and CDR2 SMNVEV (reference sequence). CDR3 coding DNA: TGTGCCAGCAGTTTCAGGGGGGCGTTCGTTAATTCACCCCTCCACTTT. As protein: CASSFRGAFVNSPLHF.

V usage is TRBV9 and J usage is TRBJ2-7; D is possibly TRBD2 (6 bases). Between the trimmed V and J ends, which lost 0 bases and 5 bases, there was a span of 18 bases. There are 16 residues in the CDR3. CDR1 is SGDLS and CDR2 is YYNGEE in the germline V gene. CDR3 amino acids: CASSVGPGWGGDEQYF. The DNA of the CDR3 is TGTGCCAGCAGCGTAGGTCCAGGATGGGGCGGGGACGAGCAGTACTTC.

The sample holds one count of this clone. The DNA of the CDR3 is TGTGCCAGCAGCCCACAGGCGCTGGGTCCCTACGAGCAGTACTTC. As protein: CASSPQALGPYEQYF. The chain carries TRBV9 and TRBJ2-7, with TRBD1 as a possible D gene (5 bases). The germline V and J ends were trimmed by 4 bases and 2 bases, with 16 bases remaining between them. The CDR3 contains 15 residues. Germline CDR1 is SGDLS and CDR2 is YYNGEE.

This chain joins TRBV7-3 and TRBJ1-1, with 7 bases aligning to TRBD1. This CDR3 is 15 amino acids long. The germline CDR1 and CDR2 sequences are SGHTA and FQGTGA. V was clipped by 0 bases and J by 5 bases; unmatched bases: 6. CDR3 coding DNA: TGTGCCAGCAGCTTAACAGGGGGCCCTGGGACTGAAGCTTTCTTT. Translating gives CASSLTGGPGTEAFF.

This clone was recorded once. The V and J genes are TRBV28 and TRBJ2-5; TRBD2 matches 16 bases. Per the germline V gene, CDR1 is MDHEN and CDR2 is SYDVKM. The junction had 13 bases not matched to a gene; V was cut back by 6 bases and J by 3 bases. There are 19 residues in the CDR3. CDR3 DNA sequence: TGTGCCAGCAGCCTGCCCGGGACTAGCGGGAGGGCCCGAGAAGAGACCCAGTACTTC. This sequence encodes CASSLPGTSGRAREETQYF.